A single TCR beta chain is shown here with its context. The antigen is unknown. This sample is part of a study of STAT5B mutations in CD4+ large granular lymphocyte leukemia. The authors' processing: Lowest detectable productive clonotype frequency was 2.59 x 10-5. The table came from immunoSEQ multiplex PCR; TCRdb's copy has only in-frame clones and leaves some out. V and J calls and clone size are given by that table; D and trimming were obtained from the DNA. The sample shows around 50,000 clones, roughly four fifths of them seen only once. Study-wide findings and caveats: The CD4+ versus CD8+ T-LGLL clonality difference may reflect limited sample size.

Buffy coats from healthy blood donors served as controls. The CDR3 totals 13 residues. The V gene's germline CDR1 is SNHLY and CDR2 FYNNEI. V gave up 10 bases and J gave up 4 bases; unmatched junction bases: 7. The TCR was taken from a human donor in good health. V is TRBV2 and J is TRBJ2-1, with 7 bases aligning to TRBD1. Sequenced material: CD4+ T cells from blood buffy coats. The CDR3 region has the DNA TGTGCCACCGGCCGGGACAGTTACAATGAGCAGTTCTTC. This gives the protein CATGRDSYNEQFF. Full variable domain (remainder filled in from reference TRBV2 and TRBJ2-1): EPEVTQTPSHQVTQMGQEVILRCVPISNHLYFYWYRQILGQKVEFLVSFYNNEISEKSEIFDDQFSVERPDGSNFTLKIRSTKLEDSAMYFCATGRDSYNEQFFGPGTRLTVL.